The present T cell receptor (beta chain) was sequenced within a study of blood T cell repertoires in COVID-19. Clones were sequenced by immunoSEQ multiplex PCR, and TCRdb holds only the in-frame ones, with some missing. Of 230,000 or so clones in the sample, around 86% were seen once. Germline CDR1 is SEHNR and CDR2 is FQNEAQ (reference sequence). Deletions cut 4 bases from V and 4 bases from J, with 17 bases between. The CDR3 runs 15 residues. The chain couples TRBV7-9 to TRBJ2-7; TRBD1 is a possible D gene (6 bases). Sequences were obtained from peripheral blood. This receptor was obtained from a human donor in a cohort sampled during active COVID-19. The CDR3 DNA reads TGTGCCAGCAGCTCGCAGGGGTCGGTCCATTACGAGCAGTACTTC. Amino acid sequence: CASSSQGSVHYEQYF.